This TCR beta chain was captured by sequencing in a study of cytomegalovirus exposure and HLA in healthy donors. PCR used 60 Vbeta primers and 13 Jbeta primers. Authors' processing steps: Approximately 10 million shared chains were among 65 million to 85 million unique TCR beta chains counted in a later analysis. The assay was immunoSEQ multiplex PCR, and TCRdb's table has in-frame clones only and misses some. The D gene and trimming were derived from the DNA, and the V and J assignments and clone size from that table. Among some 200,000 clones listed, approximately 84% were seen once. Germline values: CDR1 SGHRS, CDR2 YFSETQ. CDR3 length: 20 amino acids. V shed 0 bases and J shed 4 bases, with 25 bases lying between them. Whole-study findings and limits: In terms of immune exposure information, only CMV serostatus was available. Reportedly, cytomegalovirus status was diagnosed with high sensitivity and specificity.

This clone showed up just once. Its specificity is unknown. Healthy bone marrow donors made up the donor group. This TCR came from a middle-aged man in good health and CMV-seronegative. The V gene is TRBV5-1, the J gene TRBJ2-2; TRBD1 is a possible D gene (6 bases). The specimen was PBMCs. The CDR3 DNA is TGCGCCAGCAGCTTGGTCATATCAACAGGGACCCGCGCGGGCACCGGGGAGCTGTTTTTT. It encodes CASSLVISTGTRAGTGELFF.